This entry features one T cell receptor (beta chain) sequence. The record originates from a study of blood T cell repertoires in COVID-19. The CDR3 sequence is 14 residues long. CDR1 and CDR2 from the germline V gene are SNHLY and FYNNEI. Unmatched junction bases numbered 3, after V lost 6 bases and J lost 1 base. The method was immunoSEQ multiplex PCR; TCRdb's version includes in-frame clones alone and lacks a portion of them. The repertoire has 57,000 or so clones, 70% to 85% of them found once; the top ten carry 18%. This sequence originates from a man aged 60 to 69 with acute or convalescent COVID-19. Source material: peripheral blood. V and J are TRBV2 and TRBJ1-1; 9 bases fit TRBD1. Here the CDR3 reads CASSLDRGNTEAFF. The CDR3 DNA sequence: TGTGCCAGCAGCCTGGACAGGGGGAACACTGAAGCTTTCTTT.